The present T cell receptor (beta chain) was sequenced within a study of chemoradiotherapy in HPV16-positive cancers (dated by TCRdb to between 2022 and 2023). Turning to the overall study: Functional T-cell assays on cells from two HPV16-positive patients defined candidate HPV-specific T-cell clones and common TCR motifs. The study asked whether T-cell immunity to the HPV oncoproteins E6 and E7 changes during chemoradiotherapy and whether this immunity affects survival. TCR repertoires from 86 patients with HPV-related cancers were then used to track the candidate HPV-specific TCRs and motifs.

Study-wide findings and limitations: Expansion of candidate HPV-specific clones and E7-related TCR motifs was observed in the tumor microenvironment during treatment, whereas no such expansion was observed for non-HPV-specific T cells. In HPV16-positive patients, expansion of HPV-responsive T cells during chemoradiotherapy was found to be associated with improved recurrence-free survival. The survival association was reported for HPV16-positive patients, and the functional definition of HPV-specific T cells was derived from only a couple of HPV16-positive patients.

Repertoires were sampled multiple times during chemoradiotherapy, which allowed clonal expansion in the tumor microenvironment to be followed. The CDR3 goes from the cysteine to the phenylalanine over 16 residues. Of the read, only the CDR3 DNA is kept; its 48 bases are in frame from base 1. Sequences MGHRA (CDR1) and YSYEKL (CDR2) are obtained from the germline V gene. V and J are truncated by 1 base and 1 base respectively, leaving an intervening sequence of 13 bases. Library preparation was by the immunoSEQ multiplex PCR assay. TCRdb's version of the immuneACCESS table is confined to in-frame rearrangements and falls short of the full clone set. An unresolved V gene accounts for under half of the shortfall where checked; the remainder is of unknown origin. Recorded for this sample are 13,000 or so clones; approximately 85% of them occurred a single time. Clones ranked in the top ten supply 4.5% to 6% of the sample.

Comments on this clone: Its antigen remains unidentified. Base qualities are missing; no much larger clone stands one base away.

This TCR was sampled from a human donor with HPV-associated anogenital cancer. The specimen was blood, collected from a patient who underwent chemoradiotherapy. The V and J segments used are TRBV4-1 and TRBJ2-5, and the D gene may be TRBD2, 6 bases matching. In nucleotide form, the sequence is TGCGCCAGCAGCCAAGCGGCTAGCGTGTCCCAAGAGACCCAGTACTTC. It translates to CASSQAASVSQETQYF.